Presented here are 5 T cell receptor beta chains from one specimen sequenced in a study of blood T cells in healthy people across ages. A sample-barcoded 5' primer and a J-beta primer mix were used in a second PCR of roughly 6 to 12 cycles. TCRdb processed the 5' RACE reads anew with MiXCR; each CDR3 protein has one entry. Of 1.5 million to 2 million distinct CDR3 sequences in the sample, 28% were seen once. Sequences were obtained from blood. The source of these receptors is a woman aged 25 to 45 in good health.

The V gene is TRBV5-1, the J gene TRBJ2-3, with D unclear. V lost 6 bases and J lost 4, with 15 bases in between. The V gene's germline CDR1 is SGHRS and CDR2 YFSETQ. This CDR3 has 14 residues. The CDR3 region is CASKYGVAPDTQYF. CDR3 nucleotides: TGCGCCAGCAAGTATGGGGTAGCTCCAGATACGCAGTATTTT. Looking up the rest from reference TRBV5-1 and TRBJ2-3 gives the full variable domain: KAGVTQTPRYLIKTRGQQVTLSCSPISGHRSVSWYQQTPGQGLQFLFEYFSETQRNKGNFPGRFSGRQFSNSRSEMNVSTLELGDSALYLCASKYGVAPDTQYFGPGTRLTVL.

This clonotype was picked up a small number of times. The rearrangement links TRBV4-1 to TRBJ2-5, with 11 bases that match TRBD2. From germline, CDR1 is MGHRA and CDR2 YSYEKL. This CDR3 has 15 amino acids. V shed 1 base, J shed 7 bases, and the junction held 5 bases outside the gene matches. The CDR3 DNA sequence: TGCGCCAGCAGCCAAGGTCCGCTAGCGGGGGGGACCCAGTACTTC. The encoded protein is CASSQGPLAGGTQYF.

To note about this clonotype: This sequence may be a read error, since a much larger clone differs from it by one base. The chain joins TRBV10-2 to TRBJ2-1, with 10 bases that match TRBD2. Trimming cost V 8 bases and J 13 bases; bases outside gene matches: 20. Germline assignment: CDR1 WSHSY and CDR2 SAAADI. CDR3 length: 16 amino acids. This CDR3 reads CASVERGGELIETQFF. The DNA of the CDR3 is TGCGCCAGCGTGGAGCGGGGGGGCGAATTAATAGAGACCCAGTTCTTC.

This rearrangement joins TRBV5-6 to TRBJ2-1, with D perhaps given as TRBD1 or TRBD2 (5 bases each). The better agreement between TRBJ2-7 and the DNA end casts doubt on the J call. The CDR3 consists of 16 residues. Germline-derived CDR1 and CDR2 are SGHDT and YYEEEE. The CDR3, as DNA: TGTGCCAGCAGCCCGAGGGGTAGGAGCTCCTACAATGAGCAGTACTTC. Protein: CASSPRGRSSYNEQYF.

The chain carries TRBV10-3 and TRBJ1-5; D gene uncertain. The ends were cut back, 8 bases at V and 4 bases at J, with 9 bases in the middle. CDR1 and CDR2 from the germline V gene are ENHRY and SYGVKD. The CDR3 runs to 12 residues. The CDR3 reads CAIGWGNQPQHF. The CDR3 nucleotides are TGTGCCATCGGGTGGGGTAATCAGCCCCAGCATTTT.